Presented here are 2 T cell receptor beta chains from one specimen sequenced in a study of T cells after yellow fever vaccination. In TCRdb, the 5' RACE reads were re-called with MiXCR into one record per CDR3 protein. The sample lists about 630,000 distinct CDR3 sequences, roughly 12% seen once, with approximately 15% in the top ten. Sequenced here: PBMCs, sampled on the day of the yellow fever booster vaccination. The receptor source for this set is a man aged 30 to 45 who received the YFV17D yellow fever vaccine.

The rearrangement uses TRBV12-3 or TRBV12-4 and TRBJ2-5, with a tentative D call TRBD1 (6 bases). The CDR3 sequence is 15 residues long. V was cut by 6 bases and J by 5 bases, with 19 bases left in between. CDR3 sequence reads: CASRIVDRSKETQYF. DNA for the CDR3: TGTGCCAGCAGGATCGTGGACAGAAGCAAGGAGACCCAGTACTTC.

The rearrangement joins TRBV7-2 to TRBJ2-2, with 7 bases identical to TRBD1. The trim removed 4 bases at V and 4 bases at J, leaving 6 bases unmatched. Germline values: CDR1 SGHTA, CDR2 FQGNSA. CDR3 size: 15 residues. As DNA, the CDR3 is TGTGCCAGCAGCTCCTACAGGGGCGGCACCGGGGAGCTGTTTTTT. Its protein is CASSSYRGGTGELFF.